Each of the 2 T cell receptor beta chains below was sequenced from the same sample in a study of blood T cell repertoires in COVID-19. Produced via immunoSEQ multiplex PCR; TCRdb's table is partial and in-frame only. The table records 150,000 to 200,000 clones, 86% of them present only once. Material: PBMCs or T cells enriched from blood (not recorded which). These receptors were obtained from a woman under 40 who had recovered from COVID-19.

This rearrangement joins TRBV15 to TRBJ2-7; 9 bases align to TRBD2. J was trimmed by 4 bases and V by 1 base; bases with no gene match: 5. The CDR3 is made up of 15 amino acids. In germline, CDR1 is LNHNV, CDR2 YYDKDF (reference sequence). In DNA form, the CDR3 reads TGTGCCACCAGCAGAGGGGGCGGGAGGGATTACGAGCAGTACTTC. Encoded protein: CATSRGGGRDYEQYF.

The gene calls are TRBV2 and TRBJ2-5; perhaps TRBD1 as D (7 bases). Trimming removed 5 bases at V and 3 bases at J, with 13 bases between. In germline, CDR1 is SNHLY, CDR2 FYNNEI. The CDR3 extends over 14 amino acids. CDR3 in amino acids: CASSSRGDKETQYF. Here the CDR3 DNA reads TGTGCCAGCAGTTCCAGGGGGGATAAAGAGACCCAGTACTTC.